The clone carrying this TCR beta chain came up a few times. As yet, its antigen is unknown. Germline V gene lookup returns CDR1 DFQATT and CDR2 SNEGSKA (reference sequence). V was clipped by 3 bases and J by 8 bases, with 14 bases between them. This CDR3 comprises 13 residues. The treatment here: roughly ten-day PBMC culture with coronavirus spike peptide pools or control peptides (ViraFEST assay). Researchers used the Oncomine TCR Beta short-read assay to sequence DNA from cultured CD4+ T cells. From the PCR reads, TCRdb called clonotypes with MiXCR, one entry per CDR3 protein. The repertoire includes more than 9,500 distinct CDR3 sequences, 58% of them detected once, and roughly 26% sits in the top ten. This entry is derived from a study of vaccination and CD4 T cells after COVID-19.

This rearrangement joins TRBV20-1 to TRBJ1-5; TRBD1 is a possible D gene (5 bases). The clonotype originates from a human donor who had recovered from COVID-19. Material: CD4+ T cells from blood, cultured in vitro. The DNA of the CDR3 is TGCAGTGCTAGGAGATCAGGGAATGAGCCCCAGCATTTT. Protein: CSARRSGNEPQHF.